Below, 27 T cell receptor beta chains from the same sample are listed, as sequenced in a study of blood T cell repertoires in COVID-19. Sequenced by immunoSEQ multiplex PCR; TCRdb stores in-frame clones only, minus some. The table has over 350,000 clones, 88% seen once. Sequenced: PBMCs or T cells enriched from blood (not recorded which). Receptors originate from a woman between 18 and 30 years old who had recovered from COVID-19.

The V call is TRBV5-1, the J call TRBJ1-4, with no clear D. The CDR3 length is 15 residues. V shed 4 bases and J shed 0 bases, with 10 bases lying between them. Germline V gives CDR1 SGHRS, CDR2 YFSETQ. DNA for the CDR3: TGCGCCAGCAGCCCCTACCTTGCAACTAATGAAAAACTGTTTTTT. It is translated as CASSPYLATNEKLFF.

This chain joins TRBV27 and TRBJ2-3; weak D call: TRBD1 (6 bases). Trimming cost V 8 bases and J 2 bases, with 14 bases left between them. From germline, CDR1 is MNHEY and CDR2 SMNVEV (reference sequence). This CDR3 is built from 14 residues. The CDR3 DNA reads TGTGCCAGCCAGGGGTTAGGGGTCACAGATACGCAGTATTTT. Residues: CASQGLGVTDTQYF.

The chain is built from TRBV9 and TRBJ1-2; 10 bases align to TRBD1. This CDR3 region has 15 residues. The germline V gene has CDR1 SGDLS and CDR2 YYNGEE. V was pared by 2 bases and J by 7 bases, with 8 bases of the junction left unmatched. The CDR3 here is CASSVLTGGSGGYTF. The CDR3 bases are TGTGCCAGCAGCGTCTTGACAGGGGGCTCGGGTGGCTACACCTTC.

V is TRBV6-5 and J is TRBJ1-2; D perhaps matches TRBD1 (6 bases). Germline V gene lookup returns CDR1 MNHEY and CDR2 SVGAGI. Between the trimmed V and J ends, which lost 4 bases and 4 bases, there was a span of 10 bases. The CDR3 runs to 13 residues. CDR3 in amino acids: CASSSQGIYGYTF. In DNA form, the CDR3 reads TGTGCCAGCAGTTCTCAGGGGATCTATGGCTACACCTTC.

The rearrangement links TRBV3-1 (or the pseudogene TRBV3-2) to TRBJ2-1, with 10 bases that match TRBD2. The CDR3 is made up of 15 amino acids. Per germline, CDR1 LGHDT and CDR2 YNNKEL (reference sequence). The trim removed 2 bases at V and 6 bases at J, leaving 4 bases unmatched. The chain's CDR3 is CASSQKVAGGNEQFF. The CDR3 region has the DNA TGTGCCAGCAGCCAAAAAGTAGCGGGGGGCAATGAGCAGTTCTTC.

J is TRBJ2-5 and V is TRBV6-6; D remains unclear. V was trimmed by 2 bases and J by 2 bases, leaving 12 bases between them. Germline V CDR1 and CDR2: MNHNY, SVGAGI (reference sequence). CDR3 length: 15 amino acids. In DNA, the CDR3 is TGTGCCAGCAGTTACGTGGGCAGGATACAAGAGACCCAGTACTTC. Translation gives CASSYVGRIQETQYF.

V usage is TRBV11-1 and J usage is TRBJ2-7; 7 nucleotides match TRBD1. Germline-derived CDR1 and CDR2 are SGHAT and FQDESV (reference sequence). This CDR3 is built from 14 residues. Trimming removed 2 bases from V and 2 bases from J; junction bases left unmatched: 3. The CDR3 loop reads CASSLHGQAYEQYF. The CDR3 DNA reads TGTGCCAGCAGCTTACACGGACAGGCCTACGAGCAGTACTTC.

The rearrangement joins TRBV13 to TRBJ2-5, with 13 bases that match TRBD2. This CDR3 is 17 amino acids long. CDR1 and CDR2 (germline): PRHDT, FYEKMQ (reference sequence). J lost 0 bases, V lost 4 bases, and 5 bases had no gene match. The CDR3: CASSSWTSGGYQETQYF. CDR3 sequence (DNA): TGTGCCAGCAGCTCGTGGACTAGCGGGGGCTACCAAGAGACCCAGTACTTC.

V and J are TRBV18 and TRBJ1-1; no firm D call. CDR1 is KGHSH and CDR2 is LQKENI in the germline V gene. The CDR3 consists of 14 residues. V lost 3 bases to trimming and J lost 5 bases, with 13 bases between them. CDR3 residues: CASSPTSAGTEAFF. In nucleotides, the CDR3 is TGTGCCAGCTCACCCACGAGCGCCGGTACTGAAGCTTTCTTT.

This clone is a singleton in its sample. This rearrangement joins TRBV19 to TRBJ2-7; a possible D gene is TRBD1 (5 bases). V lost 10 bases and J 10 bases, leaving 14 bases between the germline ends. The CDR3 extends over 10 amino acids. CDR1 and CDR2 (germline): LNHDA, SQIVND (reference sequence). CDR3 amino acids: CATGVTVQYF. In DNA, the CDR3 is TGTGCCACTGGTGTGACAGTTCAGTACTTC.

The CDR3 nucleotides read TGTGCCAGCAGTCCCCAAACAGGGAACTATGGCTACACCTTC. This translates into CASSPQTGNYGYTF. This rearrangement joins TRBV6-4 to TRBJ1-2; the D gene is possibly TRBD1 (6 bases). The CDR3 has 14 residues. The germline V and J ends were trimmed by 5 bases and 2 bases, with 12 bases remaining between them. From germline, CDR1 is MRHNA and CDR2 SNTAGT.

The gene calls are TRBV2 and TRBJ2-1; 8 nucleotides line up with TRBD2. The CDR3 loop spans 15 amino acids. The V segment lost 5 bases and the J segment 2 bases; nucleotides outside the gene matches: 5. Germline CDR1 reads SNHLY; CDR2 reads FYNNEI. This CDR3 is CASSPRGATYNEQFF. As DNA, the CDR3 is TGTGCCAGCAGTCCGCGGGGGGCAACCTACAATGAGCAGTTCTTC.

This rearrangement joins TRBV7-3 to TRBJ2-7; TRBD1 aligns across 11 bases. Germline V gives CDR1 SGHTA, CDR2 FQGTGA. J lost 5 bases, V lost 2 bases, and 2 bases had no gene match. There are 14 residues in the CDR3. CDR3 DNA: TGTGCCAGCAGCTTAGGACAGGGGGCCGACGAGCAGTACTTC. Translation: CASSLGQGADEQYF.

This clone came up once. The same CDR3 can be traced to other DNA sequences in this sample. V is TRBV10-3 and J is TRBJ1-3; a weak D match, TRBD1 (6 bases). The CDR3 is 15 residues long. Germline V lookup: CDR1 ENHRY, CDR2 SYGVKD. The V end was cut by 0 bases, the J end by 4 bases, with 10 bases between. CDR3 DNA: TGTGCCATCAGTGAGTCTCCAGGGGCAGGAAACACCATATATTTT. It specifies CAISESPGAGNTIYF.

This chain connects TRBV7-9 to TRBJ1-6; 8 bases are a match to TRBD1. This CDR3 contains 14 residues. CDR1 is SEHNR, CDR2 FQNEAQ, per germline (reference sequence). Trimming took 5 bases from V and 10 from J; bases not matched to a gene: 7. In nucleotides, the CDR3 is TGTGCCAGCAGCGAAACAGGGGGAGGGTCACCCCTCCACTTT. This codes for CASSETGGGSPLHF.

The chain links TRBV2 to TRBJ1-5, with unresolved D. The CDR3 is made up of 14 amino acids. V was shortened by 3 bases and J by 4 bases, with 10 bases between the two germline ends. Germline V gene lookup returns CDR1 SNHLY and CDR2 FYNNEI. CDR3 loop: CASSDRRENQPQHF. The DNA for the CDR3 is TGTGCCAGCAGTGATAGACGGGAAAATCAGCCCCAGCATTTT.

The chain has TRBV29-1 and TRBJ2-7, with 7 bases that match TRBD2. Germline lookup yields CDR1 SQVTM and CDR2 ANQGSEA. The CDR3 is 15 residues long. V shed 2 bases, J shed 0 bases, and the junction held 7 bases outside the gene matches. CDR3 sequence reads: CSVEREGFFSYEQYF. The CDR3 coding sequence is TGCAGCGTTGAAAGGGAGGGGTTTTTCTCCTACGAGCAGTACTTC.

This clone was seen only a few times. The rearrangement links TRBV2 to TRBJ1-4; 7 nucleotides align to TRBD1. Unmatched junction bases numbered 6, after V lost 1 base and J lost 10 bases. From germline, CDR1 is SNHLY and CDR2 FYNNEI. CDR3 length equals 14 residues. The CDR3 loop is CASSEETGNRKLFF. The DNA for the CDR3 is TGTGCCAGCAGTGAAGAGACAGGGAATAGAAAACTGTTTTTT.

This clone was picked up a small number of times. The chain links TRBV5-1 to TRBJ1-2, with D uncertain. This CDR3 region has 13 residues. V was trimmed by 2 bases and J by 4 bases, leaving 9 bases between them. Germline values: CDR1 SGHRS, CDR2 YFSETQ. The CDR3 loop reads CASSLNPFYGYTF. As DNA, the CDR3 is TGCGCCAGCAGCTTAAATCCGTTCTATGGCTACACCTTC.

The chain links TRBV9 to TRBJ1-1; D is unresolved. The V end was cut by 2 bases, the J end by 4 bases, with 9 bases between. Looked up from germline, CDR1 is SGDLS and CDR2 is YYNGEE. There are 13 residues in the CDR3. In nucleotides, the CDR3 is TGTGCCAGCAGCGTCTTAAGCGGCACTGAAGCTTTCTTT. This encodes CASSVLSGTEAFF.

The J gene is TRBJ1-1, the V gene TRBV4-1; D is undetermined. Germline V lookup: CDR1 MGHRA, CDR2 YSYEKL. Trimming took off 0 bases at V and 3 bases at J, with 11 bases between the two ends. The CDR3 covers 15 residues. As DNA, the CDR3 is TGCGCCAGCAGCCAAGACGAGGTTGTGTACACTGAAGCTTTCTTT. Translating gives CASSQDEVVYTEAFF.

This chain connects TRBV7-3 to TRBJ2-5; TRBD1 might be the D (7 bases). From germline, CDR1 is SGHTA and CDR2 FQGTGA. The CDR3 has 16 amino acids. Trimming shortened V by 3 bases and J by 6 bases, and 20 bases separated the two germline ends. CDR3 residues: CASSFHQGRGTQTQYF. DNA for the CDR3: TGTGCCAGCAGCTTTCACCAGGGCAGGGGGACTCAGACCCAGTACTTC.

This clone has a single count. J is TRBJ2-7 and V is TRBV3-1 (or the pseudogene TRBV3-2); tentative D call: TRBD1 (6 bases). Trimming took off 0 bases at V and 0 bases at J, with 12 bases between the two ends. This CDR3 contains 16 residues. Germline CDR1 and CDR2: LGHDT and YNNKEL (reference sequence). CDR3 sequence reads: CASSQDRIGGSYEQYF. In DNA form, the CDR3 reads TGTGCCAGCAGCCAAGATCGGATAGGGGGCTCCTACGAGCAGTACTTC.

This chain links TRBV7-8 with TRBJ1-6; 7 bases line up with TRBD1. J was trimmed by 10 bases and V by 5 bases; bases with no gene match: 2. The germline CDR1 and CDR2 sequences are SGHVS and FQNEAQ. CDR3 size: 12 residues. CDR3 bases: TGTGCCAGCAGCACCAGGGGGTCACCCCTCCACTTT. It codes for CASSTRGSPLHF.

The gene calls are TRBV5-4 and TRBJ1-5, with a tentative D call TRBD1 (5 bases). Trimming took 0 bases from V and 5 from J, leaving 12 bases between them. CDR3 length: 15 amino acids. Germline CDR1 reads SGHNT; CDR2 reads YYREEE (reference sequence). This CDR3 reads CASSLARGKDQPQHF. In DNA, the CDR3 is TGTGCCAGCAGCTTGGCCCGGGGGAAGGATCAGCCCCAGCATTTT. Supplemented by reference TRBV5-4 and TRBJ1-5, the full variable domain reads ETGVTQSPTHLIKTRGQQVTLRCSSQSGHNTVSWYQQALGQGPQFIFQYYREEENGRGNFPPRFSGLQFPNYSSELNVNALELDDSALYLCASSLARGKDQPQHFGDGTRLSIL.

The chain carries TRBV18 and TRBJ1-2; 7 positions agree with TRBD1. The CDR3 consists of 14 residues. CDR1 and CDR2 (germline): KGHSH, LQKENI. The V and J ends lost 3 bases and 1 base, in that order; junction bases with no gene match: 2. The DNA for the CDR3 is TGTGCCAGCTCACCGGGGGACAGTAACTATGGCTACACCTTC. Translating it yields CASSPGDSNYGYTF.

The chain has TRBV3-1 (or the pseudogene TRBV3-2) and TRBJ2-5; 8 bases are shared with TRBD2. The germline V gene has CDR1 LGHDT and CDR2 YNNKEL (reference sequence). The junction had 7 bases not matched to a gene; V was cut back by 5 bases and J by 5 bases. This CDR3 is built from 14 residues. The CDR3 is CASSFRTSQETQYF. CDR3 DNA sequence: TGTGCCAGCAGCTTTCGGACTAGCCAGGAGACCCAGTACTTC.